This T cell receptor (beta chain) was recorded in a study of blood T cell repertoires in COVID-19. Sequencing used immunoSEQ multiplex PCR; TCRdb keeps in-frame clones, though not all of them. There are 360,000 or so clones in the sample; approximately 89% occur only once, and around 3.9% lies in the top ten. The germline CDR1 and CDR2 sequences are LNHDA and SQIVND (reference sequence). The CDR3 runs to 16 residues. V lost 0 bases, J lost 0 bases, and 12 bases lay in between. V usage is TRBV19 and J usage is TRBJ2-7; perhaps TRBD1 as D (6 bases). The sequenced sample was peripheral blood. The sequence was obtained from a woman in her sixties or seventies with COVID-19, enrolled during active disease. Written as DNA, the CDR3 is TGTGCCAGTAGTATAGATCCCCGCAGGGGCTCCTACGAGCAGTACTTC. Protein product: CASSIDPRRGSYEQYF.